The present T cell receptor beta chain was sequenced within a study of blood T cell repertoires in COVID-19. Overall study: The analysed material was cDNA or gDNA that came from T cells, B-cell-depleted T cells, or PBMCs.

The CDR3 is 18 amino acids. CDR1 MNHEY and CDR2 SMNVEV come from the germline V gene (reference sequence). V was cut by 2 bases and J by 2 bases, with 19 bases left in between. A single count supports this clone. Source study methods: Amplification from reference gene primers served as the basis for estimated nucleated cell counts. The assay was immunoSEQ multiplex PCR, and TCRdb's table has in-frame clones only and misses some. Clone size and V and J calls were adopted from that table, with D and trimming inferred from the DNA. The sample records 200,000 to 300,000 clones, around 88% being singletons.

The source of this sequence is an elderly man with acute or convalescent COVID-19. The sample consisted of peripheral blood. The chain carries TRBV27 and TRBJ1-5, with a weak D call TRBD1 (5 bases). The CDR3 nucleotides read TGTGCCAGCAGTTTAAGGGGTATGGGGCCGGGGGGCAATCAGCCCCAGCATTTT. Its translation is CASSLRGMGPGGNQPQHF.